Listed below are T cell receptor beta chains from one sample, sequenced in a study of memory CD8 T cells in hepatitis C reinfection. The data were produced by immunoSEQ multiplex PCR, yet TCRdb's version contains in-frame clones alone and is incomplete. The data hold 45,000 to 55,000 clones, with nearly 90% observed a single time. Sequenced input: naive CD8+ T cells sorted from blood. Receptor source: a man aged 18 to 29 with hepatitis C virus infection. Both conserved end residues are part of each CDR3. A D gene is named only where the DNA matches it firmly. Not every row has a clone size; where given, it reads once, few, many or a size class.

>NA|TRBJ2-1|TRBD2|TRBV5-1
CASSPMGGGGEREQFF
TGCGCCAGCAGCCCCATGGGCGGCGGGGGGGAGAGAGAGCAGTTCTTC
>NA|TRBJ2-7|NA|TRBV29-1
CSVEPPIEQYF
TGCAGCGTTGAGCCCCCCATCGAGCAGTACTTC
>NA|TRBJ1-2|TRBD1|TRBV9
CASSGAGQGIYGYTF
TGTGCCAGCAGCGGCGCGGGACAGGGTATCTATGGCTACACCTTC
>NA|TRBJ2-7|NA|TRBV19
CASSTRFESGDLYEQYF
TGTGCCAGTAGTACCCGGTTTGAGTCAGGGGACCTCTACGAGCAGTACTTC
>once|TRBJ1-2|TRBD1|TRBV6-6
CASSYSGQGGGYTF
TGTGCCAGCAGTTACTCCGGACAGGGCGGTGGCTACACCTTC
>NA|TRBJ2-1|TRBD2|TRBV19
CASSRTSGGAYLEQFF
TGTGCCAGTAGTCGTACTAGCGGGGGGGCGTATCTTGAGCAGTTCTTC
>NA|TRBJ1-1|NA|TRBV19
CASSIYEGKAEAFF
TGTGCCAGTAGTATTTATGAGGGTAAGGCTGAAGCTTTCTTT
>NA|TRBJ1-3|NA|TRBV6-6
CASSPLQEISGNTIYF
TGTGCCAGCAGTCCACTACAGGAAATCTCTGGAAACACCATATATTTT
>once|TRBJ2-1|TRBD1|TRBV27
CASSLYRDRVHHEQFF
TGTGCCAGCAGTCTCTACCGGGACAGGGTTCACCATGAGCAGTTCTTC
>once|TRBJ2-1|TRBD2|TRBV28
CASKESGSRNEQFF
TGTGCCAGCAAGGAGAGCGGGAGTCGTAATGAGCAGTTCTTC
>NA|TRBJ2-4|NA|TRBV11-2
CASSSDRENIQYF
TGTGCCAGCAGCTCGGACAGAGAAAACATTCAGTACTTC
>NA|TRBJ2-7|TRBD1|TRBV10-2
CASSRDRGHEQYF
TGCGCCAGTTCCCGGGACAGGGGCCACGAGCAGTACTTC
>NA|TRBJ1-6|NA|TRBV5-4
CASSDRTGNSPLHF
TGTGCCAGCAGCGACCGGACTGGTAATTCACCCCTCCACTTT
>NA|TRBJ2-1|NA|TRBV7-6
CASSLPRGRGNNEQFF
TGTGCCAGCAGCTTACCTCGGGGGCGGGGGAACAATGAGCAGTTCTTC
>NA|TRBJ1-1|TRBD1|TRBV27
CASNSGGDVGTEAFF
TGTGCCAGCAATTCAGGGGGCGACGTCGGCACTGAAGCTTTCTTT
>NA|TRBJ2-1|TRBD2|TRBV18
CASSPLETSGYYNEQFF
TGTGCCAGCTCACCACTGGAGACTAGCGGGTACTACAATGAGCAGTTCTTC
>NA|TRBJ2-1|NA|TRBV29-1
CSVELPSTAYNEQFF
TGCAGCGTTGAACTTCCTTCGACAGCCTACAATGAGCAGTTCTTC
>NA|TRBJ1-2|TRBD1|TRBV27
CASGSPGTGLADGYTF
TGTGCCAGCGGCTCCCCCGGGACAGGGTTGGCGGATGGCTACACCTTC
>NA|TRBJ2-7|TRBD2|TRBV25-1
CASSGAGGLYEQYF
TGTGCCAGCAGTGGAGCGGGAGGGCTCTACGAGCAGTACTTC
>NA|TRBJ2-3|NA|TRBV9
CASSVRRAADTQYF
TGTGCCAGCAGCGTAAGGAGGGCCGCAGATACGCAGTATTTT
>NA|TRBJ2-5|TRBD2|TRBV11-2
CASSLDGLAGGSQETQYF
TGTGCCAGCAGCTTGGACGGACTAGCGGGAGGGTCCCAAGAGACCCAGTACTTC
>NA|TRBJ2-7|TRBD1|TRBV5-5
CASSAPGQGYEQYF
TGTGCCAGCAGCGCTCCGGGACAGGGCTACGAGCAGTACTTC
>few|TRBJ1-1|NA|TRBV19
CASSTTGNTEAFF
TGTGCCAGTAGTACCACAGGGAACACTGAAGCTTTCTTT
>NA|TRBJ1-6|TRBD1|TRBV6-5
CASSRGQGSPPLHF
TGTGCCAGCAGCCGGGGACAGGGTAGTCCACCCCTCCACTTT
>NA|TRBJ1-2|NA|TRBV4-2
CASSQDGMTVPESGYTF
TGTGCCAGCAGCCAAGATGGGATGACAGTCCCGGAATCTGGCTACACCTTC
>NA|TRBJ2-1|TRBD1|TRBV7-6
CASSLGQGGNEQFF
TGTGCCAGCAGCCTAGGACAGGGTGGCAATGAGCAGTTCTTC
>NA|TRBJ1-6|TRBD1|TRBV5-1
CASSPGQGDNSPLHF
TGCGCCAGCAGCCCCGGACAGGGCGATAATTCACCCCTCCACTTT
>NA|TRBJ2-3|NA|TRBV5-4
CASSPWDTTDTQYF
TGTGCCAGCAGCCCCTGGGACACCACAGATACGCAGTATTTT
>NA|TRBJ2-3|NA|TRBV10-1
CASSDSGLRYNTDTQYF
TGCGCCAGCAGTGACTCGGGACTCCGATATAACACAGATACGCAGTATTTT
>NA|TRBJ2-5|TRBD2|TRBV5-1
CASSFPQSGRQETQYF
TGCGCCAGCAGCTTCCCCCAGAGCGGGAGACAAGAGACCCAGTACTTC
>NA|TRBJ2-7|NA|TRBV7-8
CASSSVLYEQYF
TGTGCCAGCAGCTCTGTCCTCTACGAGCAGTACTTC
>few|TRBJ2-2|TRBD1|TRBV6-5
CASSPGTGAGELFF
TGTGCCAGCAGTCCCGGGACAGGGGCTGGGGAGCTGTTTTTT
>NA|TRBJ1-1|NA|TRBV10-3
CAISESGGNTEAFF
TGTGCCATCAGTGAGTCCGGGGGGAACACTGAAGCTTTCTTT
>NA|TRBJ2-1|NA|TRBV5-5
CASSFTADEQFF
TGTGCCAGCAGCTTTACAGCGGATGAGCAGTTCTTC
>once|TRBJ2-3|TRBD2|TRBV5-3
CARSLLGGCTDTQYF
TGTGCCAGAAGCTTACTCGGGGGGTGCACAGATACGCAGTATTTT
>once|TRBJ2-1|TRBD2|TRBV27
CASSFGTSGYNEQFF
TGTGCCAGCAGTTTCGGGACTAGCGGGTACAATGAGCAGTTCTTC
>NA|TRBJ2-3|TRBD2|TRBV4-2
CASSQGTSGEWTDTQYF
TGTGCCAGCAGCCAAGGGACTAGCGGTGAATGGACAGATACGCAGTATTTT
>NA|TRBJ2-3|NA|TRBV5-1
CASSPWGHQSTDTQYF
TGCGCCAGCAGCCCATGGGGACACCAATCCACAGATACGCAGTATTTT
>NA|TRBJ2-7|TRBD2|TRBV28
CASSFSPNGLDLYEQYF
TGTGCCAGCAGTTTTTCCCCCAACGGACTAGACCTCTACGAGCAGTACTTC
>NA|TRBJ2-2|NA|TRBV6-6
CASKRGPNTGELFF
TGTGCCAGCAAACGTGGGCCAAACACCGGGGAGCTGTTTTTT
>NA|TRBJ2-5|NA|TRBV7-8
CASTGGSETQYF
TGTGCCAGCACAGGGGGGTCTGAGACCCAGTACTTC
>NA|TRBJ2-7|NA|TRBV4-1
CASSQVRGYEQYF
TGCGCCAGCAGCCAAGTTCGGGGCTACGAGCAGTACTTC
>few|TRBJ1-1|NA|TRBV2
CASNHREAFF
TGTGCCAGCAACCACAGAGAAGCTTTCTTT
>NA|TRBJ2-2|NA|TRBV25-1
CASNFQATGELFF
TGTGCCAGCAATTTTCAAGCCACCGGGGAGCTGTTTTTT
>NA|TRBJ1-4|NA|TRBV27
CASGQGIREKLFF
TGTGCCAGCGGCCAGGGAATCAGAGAAAAACTGTTTTTT
>NA|TRBJ1-5|NA|TRBV7-8
CASSPLQGPSQPQHF
TGTGCCAGCAGCCCATTACAGGGCCCCAGTCAGCCCCAGCATTTT
>NA|TRBJ1-1|TRBD1|TRBV6-1
CASSATGGGTEAFF
TGTGCCAGCAGCGCGACAGGGGGCGGTACTGAAGCTTTCTTT
>NA|TRBJ2-3|NA|TRBV2
CASSEDPSSTDTQYF
TGTGCCAGCAGTGAAGACCCTAGCAGCACAGATACGCAGTATTTT
>NA|TRBJ2-5|TRBD2|TRBV27
CASSGGVKETQYF
TGTGCCAGCAGTGGGGGGGTTAAAGAGACCCAGTACTTC
>NA|TRBJ2-7|TRBD2|TRBV5-4
CASSLGSGGLLAGDEQYF
TGTGCCAGCAGCTTGGGGTCGGGGGGCTTACTAGCGGGAGACGAGCAGTACTTC
>NA|TRBJ2-7|NA|TRBV7-6
CASSPSASSYEQYF
TGTGCCAGCAGCCCAAGCGCTAGTTCCTACGAGCAGTACTTC
>NA|TRBJ2-3|NA|TRBV27
CASSLYGASAEFGDTQYF
TGTGCCAGCAGTTTATATGGAGCTAGCGCGGAATTTGGAGATACGCAGTATTTT
>medium-sized|TRBJ1-1|NA|TRBV2
CASSEVQEGTEAFF
TGTGCCAGCAGTGAAGTTCAGGAGGGCACTGAAGCTTTCTTT
>NA|TRBJ2-7|NA|TRBV6-1
CASCTASFTYEQYF
TGTGCCAGCTGTACGGCTAGCTTCACCTACGAGCAGTACTTC
>once|TRBJ1-2|NA|TRBV13
CASSYGPEQNYGYTF
TGTGCCAGCAGCTATGGGCCAGAACAGAACTATGGCTACACCTTC
>NA|TRBJ1-4|TRBD1|TRBV27
CASSPDRGYEKLFF
TGTGCCAGCAGTCCGGACAGGGGATATGAAAAACTGTTTTTT
>NA|TRBJ1-5|NA|TRBV6-5
CASSYLDSNQPQHF
TGTGCCAGCAGTTACCTAGATAGCAATCAGCCCCAGCATTTT
>NA|TRBJ2-7|NA|TRBV7-2
CASSFSGVGDEQYF
TGTGCCAGCAGCTTTTCGGGGGTTGGCGACGAGCAGTACTTC